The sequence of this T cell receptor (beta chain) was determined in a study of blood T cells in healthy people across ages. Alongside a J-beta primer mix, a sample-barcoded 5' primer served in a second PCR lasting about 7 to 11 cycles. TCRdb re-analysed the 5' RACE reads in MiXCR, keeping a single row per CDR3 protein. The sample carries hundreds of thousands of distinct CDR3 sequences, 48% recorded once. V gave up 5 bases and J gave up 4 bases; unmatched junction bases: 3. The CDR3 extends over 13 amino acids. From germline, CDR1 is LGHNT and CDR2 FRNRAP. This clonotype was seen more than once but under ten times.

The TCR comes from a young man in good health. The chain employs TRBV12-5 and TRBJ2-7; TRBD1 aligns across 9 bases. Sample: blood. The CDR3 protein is CASGRGQGYEQYF. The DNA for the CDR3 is TGTGCTAGTGGTAGGGGACAGGGATACGAGCAGTACTTC.